Here is one T cell receptor beta chain with its context. This clone was seen a few times. The antigen it binds to is not known. One base separates it from a far larger clone, so it is likely a read error. From each donor, a single peripheral blood sample of approximately 120 mL on average was drawn into heparinised tubes. A BD FACSAria II and a panel including CD45RO, CCR7, CD25, CD127, CD95 and CD27 were used to sort naive, central memory, regulatory and stem cell-like memory CD4+ T cells. Every sorted population had a purity above 95%. Right away, PBMCs were isolated by Lymphoprep density gradient centrifugation and were stained directly, with no culture step. Samples were stained and sorted in pairs, with one healthy donor and one patient per experiment, so that batch effects were minimized. CDR1 and CDR2 are read off the germline V gene as MNHEY and SVGAGI. The CDR3 runs 12 residues from the cysteine to the phenylalanine. Left in the record is the CDR3 DNA by itself, 36 bases read in frame from the first base.

The High Capacity cDNA Reverse Transcription Kit was used to reverse transcribe all of the isolated RNA, meaning that expressed TCRB transcripts were what got sequenced. Deep immunoSEQ sequencing was applied to naive, central memory and regulatory T cell samples, giving an average of about 3.8 million total reads per sample. Sorted cells were lysed in RLT buffer, and RNA was extracted using DNase-treated RNeasy Micro or Mini kits according to cell number. Each cell subset was processed separately to prevent cross-contamination, with patient and healthy donor samples processed together. The immunoSEQ multiplex PCR was used to amplify TCRB sequences from cDNA, generating 87-bp fragments that spanned the CDR3 region. Sequencing of the amplicons was performed on the Illumina HiSeq platform. Under the source paper's analysis protocol: Synthetic template baselines were used to correct PCR bias computationally, reads within Hamming distance 2 were collapsed together, and singletons that could not be merged were discarded. Reads were aligned against IMGT to assign V, D and J genes, CDR3 length and insertions or deletions at six rearrangement sites. Within each subset, clonotype counts were normalized to the number of sorted cells before true diversity and Gini coefficients were calculated with the tcR R package. The overlap coefficient, calculated on TCRB nucleotide sequences, was used to measure repertoire sharing. TCRdb re-hosts the immuneACCESS table, in-frame sequences only. Its copies lack some clones; in the studies checked, an unresolved V gene accounts for under half of them, and the cause for the rest is not known. That table supplies the V and J calls and clone size; D and trimming were determined from the DNA. Across this sample there are roughly 350,000 clones, with around a tenth seen only once. The ten largest clones represent about 0.6% of the sample.

This specimen comes from a study of beta chain features in type 1 diabetes (dated by TCRdb to about 2018). The study in broad terms: Patients and healthy donors did not differ in mean age, gender distribution, total cell number or subset yield. In the study, TCRB repertoires of sorted circulating CD4+ T cell subsets from recently diagnosed type 1 diabetes patients were compared with those of matched healthy donors. Whereas all 28 donors provided naive and central memory subsets, regulatory and stem cell-like memory subsets were isolated from just 8 patients and about eight healthy donors. A total of around 110,000,000 sorted cells were examined across all samples, and a strong correlation was observed between cell number per subset and RNA yield. What the authors observed across the whole study: Because cDNA rather than genomic DNA was sequenced, highly expressing activated cells could have been over-represented, although no difference in activation and CD3 levels was found between groups. Naive, central memory and regulatory TCRB repertoires appeared more similar among patients than among healthy donors. PCR may preferentially amplify shorter templates, but because patient and control samples were amplified and corrected together, any resulting skew would affect both groups equally. At VDJ recombination sites, type 1 diabetes patients had fewer insertions and more deleted nucleotides, which implies abnormalities in thymic rearrangement. In all four CD4+ subsets, TCRB CDR3 length was moderately but significantly shorter in type 1 diabetes patients. Because the HLA sub-analyses included only small numbers of individuals, any influence of HLA type on TCRB rearrangement was left unresolved.

The specimen was central memory CD4+ T cells from blood. This clonotype was sampled from a man younger than 40 with type 1 diabetes. This receptor chain uses TRBV6-5 and TRBJ2-7, and 8 junctional nucleotides match TRBD1. The CDR3 corresponds to CVRRGLGGEQYF. The nucleotide sequence is TGTGTGCGCAGGGGGCTAGGGGGAGAGCAGTACTTC.